The T cell receptor beta chain described here comes from a study of blood T cell repertoires in COVID-19. As for the study in general: Both acute and convalescent COVID-19 samples were obtained from the United States, Italy and Spain. T cells, B-cell-depleted T cells, or PBMCs provided the cDNA or gDNA that served as material.

In the authors' methods: Estimates of nucleated cell counts were drawn from the amplification of reference gene primers. The data were produced by immunoSEQ multiplex PCR, yet TCRdb's version contains in-frame clones alone and is incomplete. For V, J and clone size, that table is used; D and trimming come from the DNA. Among 140,000 to 150,000 clones, approximately 85% were seen once, and the ten largest hold about 2.6%. Unmatched junction bases numbered 4, after V lost 0 bases and J lost 4 bases. Germline values: CDR1 LGHNA, CDR2 YNFKEQ. The CDR3 has 16 residues. Specimen: peripheral blood. This TCR was recovered from a human donor with acute or convalescent COVID-19. The donor label of this sample is uncertain. V is TRBV4-2 and J is TRBJ2-1; TRBD2 aligns across 9 bases. Here the CDR3 reads CASSQDPSGAYNEQFF. CDR3 coding DNA: TGTGCCAGCAGCCAAGATCCTAGCGGGGCATACAATGAGCAGTTCTTC.